A selection of T cell receptor beta chains follows, all from one sample in a study of shared clonotypes between healthy human individuals. This table comes from immunoSEQ multiplex PCR, and its TCRdb copy is limited to in-frame clones, with some not included. This repertoire shows over a million clones, approximately 97% found once; its top ten account for about 1%. Sequenced input: naive CD4+ T cells sorted from blood. These TCRs come from a man aged 30 to 45 in good health. CDR3s include the opening cysteine and the closing phenylalanine or tryptophan. Each record gives: V gene, CDR3 protein.

V: TRBV30; CDR3: CAWQRHLTKANYGYTF
V: TRBV5-1; CDR3: CASSRTSRETQYF
V: TRBV14; CDR3: CASSPRWGGQETQYF
V: TRBV25-1; CDR3: CASSDINRGVAFF
V: TRBV28; CDR3: CASSLSGNEQFF
V: TRBV7-2; CDR3: CASTSEWGTGDRNQPQHF
V: TRBV28; CDR3: CASTNSDGEGTQYF
V: TRBV2; CDR3: CAITLTGPEAFF
V: TRBV6-4; CDR3: CASSLGTGGYF
V: TRBV5-4; CDR3: CASSLEGANTEAFF
V: TRBV6-1; CDR3: CASEGLTTDTQYF
V: TRBV27; CDR3: CASSLAPRGWGTDTQYF
V: TRBV28; CDR3: CASSLLHSEQYF
V: TRBV4-2; CDR3: CASSQEVPTEAFF
V: TRBV19; CDR3: CASIGGTGELFF
V: TRBV7-9; CDR3: CASSLGRVLAATDTQYF
V: TRBV4-3; CDR3: CASSQDVRAFTGELFF
V: TRBV5-1; CDR3: CASSPRPTGDGTEAFF
V: TRBV6-1; CDR3: CADGLCVLTDTQYF
V: TRBV7-3; CDR3: CAEQETQYF
V: TRBV27; CDR3: CASSHSARRGQRQETQYF
V: TRBV5-1; CDR3: CASSFSDRVNEKLFF
V: TRBV7-3; CDR3: CASSPGTSGSTDTQYF
V: TRBV10-3; CDR3: CATRGVTYEQYF
V: TRBV10-3; CDR3: CAISAGSNYGYTF
V: TRBV18; CDR3: CASSPLPGAGKLEAFF
V: TRBV25-1; CDR3: CASSRTGDAAEQFF
V: TRBV7-3; CDR3: CASSGQGGDTQYF
V: TRBV5-5; CDR3: CASSSGGSGANVLTF
V: TRBV6-5; CDR3: CASREAGENTIYF
V: TRBV18; CDR3: CASSPSKGPGNTIYF
V: TRBV2; CDR3: CASSRGTSGRSEQYF
V: TRBV28; CDR3: CASSRDRGTEAFF
V: TRBV6-6; CDR3: CASSTGLLYNEQFF
V: TRBV2; CDR3: CASSDRVGGANVLTF
V: TRBV7-3; CDR3: CASSYRGPNNEQFF
V: TRBV10-2; CDR3: CASSPGTSGRQYF
V: TRBV4-1; CDR3: CASSQPSSGNTIYF
V: TRBV6-5; CDR3: CASSYSSSGGGQPQHF
V: TRBV4-1; CDR3: CASSQVPGTGFEKLFF
V: TRBV2; CDR3: CASMRASGSTGELFF
V: TRBV10-3; CDR3: CASGVGSTDTQYF